This T cell receptor (beta chain) was sequenced in a study of blood T cell repertoires in COVID-19. Study-level information: Spain, Italy and the United States supplied samples that represented acute and convalescent COVID-19. PBMCs, B-cell-depleted T cells, or T cells were the source of the cDNA or gDNA that made up the material.

Source study methods: Nucleated cell counts were estimated from reference gene primer amplification. Data came from immunoSEQ multiplex PCR; TCRdb stores just in-frame clones and leaves some out. Clone size and the V and J calls come from that table; the DNA yielded D and trimming. The sample yields 53,000 or so clones, over 85% seen once. The CDR3 has 12 amino acids. V was pared by 7 bases and J by 2 bases, with 1 base of the junction left unmatched. Germline V CDR1 and CDR2: SGHRS, YFSETQ. This sequence was found in an elderly man with acute or convalescent COVID-19. The sequenced sample consisted of peripheral blood. This chain joins TRBV5-1 and TRBJ1-1; 8 nucleotides agree with TRBD1. CDR3 bases: TGCGCCAGCGGACAGGGAAACACTGAAGCTTTCTTT. Its translation is CASGQGNTEAFF.